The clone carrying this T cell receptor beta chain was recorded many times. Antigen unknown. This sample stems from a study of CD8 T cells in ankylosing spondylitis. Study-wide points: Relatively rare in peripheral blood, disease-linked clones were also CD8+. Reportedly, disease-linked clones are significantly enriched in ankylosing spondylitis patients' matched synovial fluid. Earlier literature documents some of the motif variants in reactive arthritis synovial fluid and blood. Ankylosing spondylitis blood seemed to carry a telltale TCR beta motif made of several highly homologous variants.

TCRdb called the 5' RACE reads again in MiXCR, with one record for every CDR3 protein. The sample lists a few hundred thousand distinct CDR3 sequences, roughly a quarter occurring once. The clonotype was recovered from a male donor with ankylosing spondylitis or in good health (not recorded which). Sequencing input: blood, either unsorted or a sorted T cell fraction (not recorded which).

CDR3: CSVGTGADTQYF. CDR3 in DNA: TGCAGCGTTGGGACAGGGGCAGATACGCAGTATTTT. The rearrangement joins TRBV29-1 to TRBJ2-3; 9 nucleotides match TRBD1. Trimming at V came to 4 bases and at J to 4 bases, leaving 0 bases not matched to a gene. This CDR3 has 12 residues. Germline assignment: CDR1 SQVTM and CDR2 ANQGSEA.